The TCR beta chain under discussion was sequenced for a study of blood T cell repertoires in COVID-19. Looked up from germline, CDR1 is DFQATT and CDR2 is SNEGSKA (reference sequence). The CDR3 has 15 residues. V lost 3 bases, J lost 2 bases, and 5 bases stayed unmatched. In the source study's methods: Amplification from reference gene primers served as the basis for estimated nucleated cell counts. Sequencing used immunoSEQ multiplex PCR; TCRdb keeps in-frame clones, though not all of them. V and J calls and clone size are given by that table; D and trimming were obtained from the DNA. Of 100,000 to 150,000 clones listed, approximately 83% are singletons.

The chain carries TRBV20-1 and TRBJ2-1; the match to TRBD2 covers 9 bases. This receptor was identified in a man aged 55-75 years with acute or convalescent COVID-19. The sample taken for sequencing was peripheral blood. The CDR3 spells CSASGGGGPYNEQFF. The CDR3 coding sequence is TGCAGTGCTAGTGGCGGGGGGGGCCCCTACAATGAGCAGTTCTTC.